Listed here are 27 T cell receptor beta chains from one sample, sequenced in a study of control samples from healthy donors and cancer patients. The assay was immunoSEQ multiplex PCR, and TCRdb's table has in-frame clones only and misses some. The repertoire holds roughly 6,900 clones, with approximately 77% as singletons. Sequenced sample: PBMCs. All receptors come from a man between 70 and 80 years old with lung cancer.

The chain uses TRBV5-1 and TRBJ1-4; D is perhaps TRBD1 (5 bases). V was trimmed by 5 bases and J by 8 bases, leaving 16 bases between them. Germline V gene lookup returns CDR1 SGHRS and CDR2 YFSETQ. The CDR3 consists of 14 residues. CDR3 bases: TGCGCCAGCAGGTCCCGAGGGGCGGAAGAAAAACTGTTTTTT. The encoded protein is CASRSRGAEEKLFF.

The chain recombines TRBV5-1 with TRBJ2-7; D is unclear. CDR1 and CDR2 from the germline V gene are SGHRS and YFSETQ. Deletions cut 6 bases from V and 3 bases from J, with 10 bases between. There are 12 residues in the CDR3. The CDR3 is CASTSEYYEQYF. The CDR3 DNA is TGCGCCAGCACTTCGGAATACTACGAGCAGTACTTC.

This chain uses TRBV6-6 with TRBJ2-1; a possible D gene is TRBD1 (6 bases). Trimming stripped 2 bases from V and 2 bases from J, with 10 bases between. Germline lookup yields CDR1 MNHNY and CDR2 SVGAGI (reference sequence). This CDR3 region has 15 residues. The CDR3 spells CASSYPTGTYNEQFF. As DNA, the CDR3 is TGTGCCAGCAGTTACCCGACAGGCACCTACAATGAGCAGTTCTTC.

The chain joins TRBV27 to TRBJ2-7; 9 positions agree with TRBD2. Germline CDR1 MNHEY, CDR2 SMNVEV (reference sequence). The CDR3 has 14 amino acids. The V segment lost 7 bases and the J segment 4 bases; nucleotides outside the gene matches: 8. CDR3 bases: TGTGCCAGCATCCCTAGCGGGATACCTTACGAGCAGTACTTC. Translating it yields CASIPSGIPYEQYF.

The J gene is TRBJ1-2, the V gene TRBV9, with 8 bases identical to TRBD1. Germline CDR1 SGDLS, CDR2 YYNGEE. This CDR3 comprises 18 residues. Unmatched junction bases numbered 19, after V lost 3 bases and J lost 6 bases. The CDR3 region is CASSADDRGKFVADGYTF. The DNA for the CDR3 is TGTGCCAGCAGCGCGGACGACAGGGGTAAATTCGTGGCTGATGGCTACACCTTC.

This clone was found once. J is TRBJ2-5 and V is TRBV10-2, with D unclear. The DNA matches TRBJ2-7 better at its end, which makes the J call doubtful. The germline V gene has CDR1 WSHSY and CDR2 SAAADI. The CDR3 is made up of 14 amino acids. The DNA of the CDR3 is TGCGCCAGCACGGAAGGTATGGCATCCTACGAGCAGTACTTC. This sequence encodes CASTEGMASYEQYF.

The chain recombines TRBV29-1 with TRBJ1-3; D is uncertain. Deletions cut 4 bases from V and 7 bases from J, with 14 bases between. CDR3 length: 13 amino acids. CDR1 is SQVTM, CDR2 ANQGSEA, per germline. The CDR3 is CSVGSGSGNTIYF. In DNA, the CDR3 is TGCAGCGTTGGGTCGGGGTCGGGGAACACCATATATTTT. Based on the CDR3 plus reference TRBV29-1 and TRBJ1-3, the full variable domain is SAVISQKPSRDICQRGTSLTIQCQVDSQVTMMFWYRQQPGQSLTLIATANQGSEATYESGFVIDKFPISRPNLTFSTLTVSNMSPEDSSIYLCSVGSGSGNTIYFGEGSWLTVV.

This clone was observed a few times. CDR3 sequence (DNA): TGTGCCAGCAGCCAATCTTGGGGGGACGGTTCGGGGAATGAGCAGTTCTTC. This encodes CASSQSWGDGSGNEQFF. V is TRBV16 and J is TRBJ2-1, with D possibly TRBD2 on 6 matching bases. Trimming removed 0 bases from V and 7 bases from J, with 19 bases in between. The germline gives CDR1 KGHSY, CDR2 FQNENV. The CDR3 contains 17 residues. The full variable domain, its missing parts supplied by reference TRBV16 and TRBJ2-1, is GEEVAQTPKHLVRGEGQKAKLYCAPIKGHSYVFWYQQVLKNEFKFLISFQNENVFDETGMPKERFSAKCLPNSPCSLEIQATKLEDSAVYFCASSQSWGDGSGNEQFFGPGTRLTVL.

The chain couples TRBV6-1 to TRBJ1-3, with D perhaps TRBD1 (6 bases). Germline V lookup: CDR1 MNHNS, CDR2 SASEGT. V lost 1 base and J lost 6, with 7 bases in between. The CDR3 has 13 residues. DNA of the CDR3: TGTGCCAGCAGTGAAGTGGGGGCAAACACCATATATTTT. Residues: CASSEVGANTIYF.

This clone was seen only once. The DNA for the CDR3 is TGTGCCAGCTCACCGGGTCAACTCCCCTCCAGGGCCGGGGAGCTGTTTTTT. Protein sequence: CASSPGQLPSRAGELFF. This sequence joins TRBV18 and TRBJ2-2; D might be TRBD1 (5 bases). Per germline, CDR1 KGHSH and CDR2 LQKENI. V shed 3 bases and J shed 6 bases, with 20 bases lying between them. The CDR3 totals 17 residues.

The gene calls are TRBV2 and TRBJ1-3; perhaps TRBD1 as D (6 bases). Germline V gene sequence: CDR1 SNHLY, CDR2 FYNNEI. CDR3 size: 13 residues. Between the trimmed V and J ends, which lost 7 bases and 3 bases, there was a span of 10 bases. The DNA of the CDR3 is TGTGCCAGCATCTGGGGGCTTGGAAACACCATATATTTT. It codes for CASIWGLGNTIYF. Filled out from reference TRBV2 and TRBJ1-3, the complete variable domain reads EPEVTQTPSHQVTQMGQEVILRCVPISNHLYFYWYRQILGQKVEFLVSFYNNEISEKSEIFDDQFSVERPDGSNFTLKIRSTKLEDSAMYFCASIWGLGNTIYFGEGSWLTVV.

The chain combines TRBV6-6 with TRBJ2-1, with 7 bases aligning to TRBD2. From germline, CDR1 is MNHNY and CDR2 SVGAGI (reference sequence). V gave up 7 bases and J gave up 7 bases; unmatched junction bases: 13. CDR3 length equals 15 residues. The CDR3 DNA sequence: TGTGCCAGCATGGCCTTTGCGGGAGTAGATAATGAGCAGTTCTTC. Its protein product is CASMAFAGVDNEQFF.

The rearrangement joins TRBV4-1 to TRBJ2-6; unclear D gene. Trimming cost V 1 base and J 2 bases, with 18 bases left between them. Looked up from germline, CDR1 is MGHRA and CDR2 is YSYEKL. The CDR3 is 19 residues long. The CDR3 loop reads CASSQGIALMTTGANVLTF. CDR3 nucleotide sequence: TGCGCCAGCAGCCAAGGGATAGCTTTAATGACCACTGGGGCCAACGTCCTGACTTTC.

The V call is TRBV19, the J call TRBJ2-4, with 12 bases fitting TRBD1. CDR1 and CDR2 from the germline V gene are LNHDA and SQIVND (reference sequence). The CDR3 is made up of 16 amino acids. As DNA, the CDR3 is TGTGCTACGGGGGACAGGGGGCGTTCAGTGGAAAACATTCAGTACTTC. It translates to CATGDRGRSVENIQYF.

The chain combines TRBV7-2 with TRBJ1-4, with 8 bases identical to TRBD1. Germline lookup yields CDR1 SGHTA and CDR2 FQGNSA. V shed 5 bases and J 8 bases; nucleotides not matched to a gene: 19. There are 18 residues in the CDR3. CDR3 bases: TGTGCCAGCAGCCCAGGGACAGGAATCGGGCTCGGAAAGGAAAAACTGTTTTTT. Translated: CASSPGTGIGLGKEKLFF.

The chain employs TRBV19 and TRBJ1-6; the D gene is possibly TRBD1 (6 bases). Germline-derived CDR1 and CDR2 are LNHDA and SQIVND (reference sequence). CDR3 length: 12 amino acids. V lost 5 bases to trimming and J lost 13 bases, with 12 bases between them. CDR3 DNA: TGTGCCAGTAGTGCACAGGGTGCCCCCCTCCACTTT. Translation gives CASSAQGAPLHF.

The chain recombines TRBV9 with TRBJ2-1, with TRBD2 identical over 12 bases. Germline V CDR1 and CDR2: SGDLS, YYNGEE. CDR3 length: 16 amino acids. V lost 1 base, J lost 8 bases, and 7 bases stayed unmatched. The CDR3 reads CASSVRLAGGSHEQFF. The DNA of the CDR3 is TGTGCCAGCAGCGTACGGCTAGCGGGAGGGTCCCATGAGCAGTTCTTC. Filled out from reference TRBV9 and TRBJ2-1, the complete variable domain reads DSGVTQTPKHLITATGQRVTLRCSPRSGDLSVYWYQQSLDQGLQFLIQYYNGEERAKGNILERFSAQQFPDLHSELNLSSLELGDSALYFCASSVRLAGGSHEQFFGPGTRLTVL.

CDR3 coding DNA: TGTGCCTGGGGGCCCCGGGACAGGGGGGTTCGGGACACCATATATTTT. It codes for CAWGPRDRGVRDTIYF. The rearrangement joins TRBV30 to TRBJ1-3; 11 bases are shared with TRBD1. V lost 5 bases to trimming and J lost 8 bases; unmatched junction nucleotides: 14. Per germline, CDR1 GTSNPN and CDR2 SVGIG (reference sequence). The CDR3 spans 16 residues. Full variable domain (rest looked up from reference TRBV30 and TRBJ1-3): SQTIHQWPATLVQPVGSPLSLECTVEGTSNPNLYWYRQAAGRGLQLLFYSVGIGQISSEVPQNLSASRPQDRQFILSSKKLLLSDSGFYLCAWGPRDRGVRDTIYFGEGSWLTVV.

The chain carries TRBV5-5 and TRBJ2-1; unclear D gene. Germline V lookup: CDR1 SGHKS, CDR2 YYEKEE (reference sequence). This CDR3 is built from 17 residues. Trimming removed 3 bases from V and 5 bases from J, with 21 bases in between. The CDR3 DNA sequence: TGTGCCAGCAGCTCACACATCACAGTGTCACTTAACAATGAGCAGTTCTTC. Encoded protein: CASSSHITVSLNNEQFF.

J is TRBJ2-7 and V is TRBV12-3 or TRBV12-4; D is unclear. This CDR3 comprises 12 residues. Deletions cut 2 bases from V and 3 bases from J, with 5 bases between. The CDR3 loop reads CASSLSRYEQYF. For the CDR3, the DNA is TGTGCCAGCAGTTTATCGCGCTACGAGCAGTACTTC.

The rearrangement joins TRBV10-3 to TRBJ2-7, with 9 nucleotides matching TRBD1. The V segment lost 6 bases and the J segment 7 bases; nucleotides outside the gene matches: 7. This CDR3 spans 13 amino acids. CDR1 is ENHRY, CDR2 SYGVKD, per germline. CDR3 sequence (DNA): TGTGCCATCAGGGGGACAGGGTTGGGTGAGCAGTACTTC. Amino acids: CAIRGTGLGEQYF.

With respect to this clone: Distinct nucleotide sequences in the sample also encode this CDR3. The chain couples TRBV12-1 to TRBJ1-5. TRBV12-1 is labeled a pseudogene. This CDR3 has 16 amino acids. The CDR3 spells CASSFVLGKSNQPQHF. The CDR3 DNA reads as TGTGCCAGCAGCTTTGTACTAGGGAAGAGCAATCAGCCCCAGCATTTT.

In nucleotides, the CDR3 is TGTGCCAGCAGCTTACGGACAGTCGGTTCCTATGGCTACACCTTC. Its protein is CASSLRTVGSYGYTF. This sequence joins TRBV5-6 and TRBJ1-2, with D possibly being TRBD1 (6 bases). This CDR3 contains 15 residues. The germline V and J ends were trimmed by 2 bases and 4 bases, with 15 bases remaining between them. Germline CDR1 is SGHDT and CDR2 is YYEEEE.

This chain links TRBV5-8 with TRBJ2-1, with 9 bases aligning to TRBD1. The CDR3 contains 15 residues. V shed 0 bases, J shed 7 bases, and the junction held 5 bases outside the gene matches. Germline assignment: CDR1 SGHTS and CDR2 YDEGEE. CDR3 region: CASSLGQGGYNEQFF. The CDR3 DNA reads TGTGCCAGCAGCTTGGGACAGGGGGGGTATAATGAGCAGTTCTTC.

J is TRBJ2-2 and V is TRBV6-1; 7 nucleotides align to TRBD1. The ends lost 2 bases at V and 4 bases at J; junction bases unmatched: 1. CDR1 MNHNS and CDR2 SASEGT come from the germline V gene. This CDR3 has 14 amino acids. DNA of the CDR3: TGTGCCAGCAGTGAAACAGGGGTCACCGGGGAGCTGTTTTTT. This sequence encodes CASSETGVTGELFF.

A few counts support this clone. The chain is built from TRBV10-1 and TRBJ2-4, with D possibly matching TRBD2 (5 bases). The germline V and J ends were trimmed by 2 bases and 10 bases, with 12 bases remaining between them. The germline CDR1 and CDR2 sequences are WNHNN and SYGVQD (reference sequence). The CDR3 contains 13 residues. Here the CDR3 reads CASSEGPSGIQYF. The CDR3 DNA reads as TGCGCCAGCAGTGAGGGGCCTTCGGGGATTCAGTACTTC.

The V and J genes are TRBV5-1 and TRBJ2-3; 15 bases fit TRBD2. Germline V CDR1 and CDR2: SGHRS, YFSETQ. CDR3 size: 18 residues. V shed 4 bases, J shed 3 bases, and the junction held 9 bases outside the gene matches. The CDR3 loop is CASSRAGLAGGLTDTQYF. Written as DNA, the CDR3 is TGCGCCAGCAGCCGGGCAGGACTAGCGGGAGGGCTGACAGATACGCAGTATTTT.